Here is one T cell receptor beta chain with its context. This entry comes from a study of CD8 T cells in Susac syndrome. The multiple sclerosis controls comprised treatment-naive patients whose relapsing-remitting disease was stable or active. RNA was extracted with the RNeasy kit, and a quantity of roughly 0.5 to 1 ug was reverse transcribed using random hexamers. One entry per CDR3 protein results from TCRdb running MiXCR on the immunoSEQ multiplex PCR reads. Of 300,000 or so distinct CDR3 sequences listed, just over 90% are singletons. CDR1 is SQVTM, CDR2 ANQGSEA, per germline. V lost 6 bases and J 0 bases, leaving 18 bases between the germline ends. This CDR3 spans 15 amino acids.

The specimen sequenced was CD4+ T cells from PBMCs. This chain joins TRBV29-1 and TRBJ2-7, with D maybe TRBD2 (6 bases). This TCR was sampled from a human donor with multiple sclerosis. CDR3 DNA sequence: TGCAGCGTCGGTAGCGGACCAATGAGCTCCTACGAGCAGTACTTC. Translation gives CSVGSGPMSSYEQYF.